One and the same sample provided the 14 T cell receptor beta chains below, sequenced in a study of cytotoxic CD8 clonotypes in ibrutinib-treated CLL. Data came from immunoSEQ multiplex PCR; TCRdb stores just in-frame clones and leaves some out. The sample carries roughly 250,000 clones, roughly 70% recorded once. Sequencing was performed on PBMCs, taken after 24 months of ibrutinib treatment. These receptors all come from a human donor with chronic lymphocytic leukemia.

This chain uses TRBV7-6 with TRBJ2-1, with TRBD2 identical over 9 bases. The ends lost 5 bases at V and 4 bases at J; junction bases unmatched: 9. The CDR3 runs 16 residues. Germline values: CDR1 SGHVS, CDR2 FNYEAQ. CDR3 region: CASSQETSGAYNEQFF. The DNA of the CDR3 is TGTGCCAGCAGCCAAGAGACTAGCGGAGCTTACAATGAGCAGTTCTTC.

This sequence joins TRBV28 and TRBJ2-7; TRBD1 matches at 7 bases. Trimming cost V 4 bases and J 3 bases; bases outside gene matches: 6. The CDR3 is 14 amino acids. Germline loops: CDR1 MDHEN, CDR2 SYDVKM. CDR3 in amino acids: CASSSTGVNYEQYF. DNA for the CDR3: TGTGCCAGCAGTTCCACAGGGGTGAACTACGAGCAGTACTTC.

Only a few counts were recorded for this clone. The V gene is TRBV29-1, the J gene TRBJ1-1; D gene unclear. The V and J ends lost 6 bases and 0 bases respectively, with 11 bases between them. CDR3 length: 13 residues. Germline CDR1 and CDR2: SQVTM and ANQGSEA. DNA of the CDR3: TGCAGCGTCTCCTTGGCAGTGAACACTGAAGCTTTCTTT. Protein product: CSVSLAVNTEAFF.

The chain recombines TRBV27 with TRBJ2-7, with 12 positions matching TRBD1. After removal of 8 bases from V and 7 bases from J, the junction contained 12 bases not matched to a gene. CDR1 and CDR2 from the germline V gene are MNHEY and SMNVEV (reference sequence). The CDR3 runs 15 residues. The CDR3 region is CASLPSGQGAREQYF. The CDR3 DNA sequence: TGTGCCAGCCTCCCCTCGGGACAGGGGGCGAGAGAGCAGTACTTC.

J is TRBJ2-7 and V is TRBV11-2; possible D gene TRBD1, 6 bases. Germline lookup yields CDR1 SGHAT and CDR2 FQNNGV. V was pared by 3 bases and J by 3 bases, with 9 bases between. The CDR3 spans 13 residues. CDR3 amino acids: CASSLGDNYEQYF. Here the CDR3 DNA reads TGTGCCAGCAGCTTGGGGGACAACTACGAGCAGTACTTC.

The rearrangement uses TRBV9 and TRBJ2-7, with D maybe TRBD1 (6 bases). The CDR3 length is 15 residues. In germline, CDR1 is SGDLS, CDR2 YYNGEE. Between the trimmed V and J ends, which lost 0 bases and 0 bases, there was a span of 10 bases. This CDR3 reads CASSVDDRHSYEQYF. The CDR3 DNA is TGTGCCAGCAGCGTAGACGACAGGCACTCCTACGAGCAGTACTTC.

This chain uses TRBV9 with TRBJ1-2; TRBD1 matches at 10 bases. V lost 3 bases, J lost 8 bases, and 10 bases stayed unmatched. The germline CDR1 and CDR2 sequences are SGDLS and YYNGEE. The CDR3 is 15 residues long. CDR3 in DNA: TGTGCCAGCAGCGGGGTAGGGGGACAGGGGAACGGCTACACCTTC. Translated: CASSGVGGQGNGYTF. Looking up the rest from reference TRBV9 and TRBJ1-2 gives the full variable domain: DSGVTQTPKHLITATGQRVTLRCSPRSGDLSVYWYQQSLDQGLQFLIQYYNGEERAKGNILERFSAQQFPDLHSELNLSSLELGDSALYFCASSGVGGQGNGYTFGSGTRLTVV.

This chain links TRBV11-2 with TRBJ1-2; weak D call: TRBD1 (6 bases). The CDR3 has 13 residues. V dropped 3 bases and J dropped 7 bases, with 12 bases sitting between them. The germline gives CDR1 SGHAT, CDR2 FQNNGV. The CDR3 sequence: CASSFTLGGGYTF. The CDR3 coding sequence is TGTGCCAGCAGCTTCACACTAGGGGGTGGCTACACCTTC.

The chain joins TRBV28 to TRBJ1-5; the D is unclear. The length of the CDR3 is 17 residues. Deletions cut 5 bases from V and 0 bases from J, with 17 bases between. Germline values: CDR1 MDHEN, CDR2 SYDVKM. This CDR3 is CASSPAALALSNQPQHF. CDR3 DNA sequence: TGTGCCAGCAGTCCCGCGGCCTTAGCCCTTAGCAATCAGCCCCAGCATTTT.

This rearrangement joins TRBV27 to TRBJ2-3, with unresolved D. Germline CDR1 is MNHEY and CDR2 is SMNVEV (reference sequence). Trimming took off 4 bases at V and 9 bases at J, with 11 bases between the two ends. The CDR3 spans 12 residues. CDR3 amino acids: CASSSPARTQYF. CDR3 bases: TGTGCCAGCAGTTCCCCGGCGAGGACGCAGTATTTT.

The rearrangement links TRBV7-8 to TRBJ1-2; no clear D gene. Trimming removed 3 bases at V and 6 bases at J, with 14 bases between. This CDR3 is built from 14 residues. Germline V lookup: CDR1 SGHVS, CDR2 FQNEAQ. The DNA for the CDR3 is TGTGCCAGCAGCTTCAGTGCGTCCATCGATGGCTACACCTTC. It is translated as CASSFSASIDGYTF.

This clone was seen a handful of times. The J gene is TRBJ1-5, the V gene TRBV10-3, with a tentative D call TRBD1 (5 bases). CDR3 size: 13 residues. Trimming took off 8 bases at V and 1 base at J, with 9 bases between the two ends. The germline V gene encodes CDR1 ENHRY and CDR2 SYGVKD. CDR3 nucleotides: TGTGCCATCGGGGACCCAAGCAATCAGCCCCAGCATTTT. Its protein product is CAIGDPSNQPQHF.

The rearrangement uses TRBV5-1 and TRBJ2-7; the match to TRBD2 covers 13 bases. The germline V gene has CDR1 SGHRS and CDR2 YFSETQ. The CDR3 extends over 19 amino acids. The V gene end was trimmed by 4 bases and the J gene end by 7 bases; junction bases not matched to a gene: 20. The CDR3 nucleotides are TGCGCCAGCAGCGGCTCAGGGACTAGCGGGACATCATACCGAAAAGAGCAGTACTTC. This sequence encodes CASSGSGTSGTSYRKEQYF. The complete variable domain, with remaining parts taken from reference TRBV5-1 and TRBJ2-7, reads KAGVTQTPRYLIKTRGQQVTLSCSPISGHRSVSWYQQTPGQGLQFLFEYFSETQRNKGNFPGRFSGRQFSNSRSEMNVSTLELGDSALYLCASSGSGTSGTSYRKEQYFGPGTRLTVT.

V is TRBV6-5 and J is TRBJ1-1; 7 bases are a match to TRBD1. Losses at the gene ends were 7 bases for V and 5 bases for J; bases not matched to a gene: 7. Germline CDR1 MNHEY, CDR2 SVGAGI. This CDR3 comprises 13 residues. The CDR3 DNA sequence: TGTGCCAGCACTGACAGGGTGAGGACTGAAGCTTTCTTT. It encodes CASTDRVRTEAFF.